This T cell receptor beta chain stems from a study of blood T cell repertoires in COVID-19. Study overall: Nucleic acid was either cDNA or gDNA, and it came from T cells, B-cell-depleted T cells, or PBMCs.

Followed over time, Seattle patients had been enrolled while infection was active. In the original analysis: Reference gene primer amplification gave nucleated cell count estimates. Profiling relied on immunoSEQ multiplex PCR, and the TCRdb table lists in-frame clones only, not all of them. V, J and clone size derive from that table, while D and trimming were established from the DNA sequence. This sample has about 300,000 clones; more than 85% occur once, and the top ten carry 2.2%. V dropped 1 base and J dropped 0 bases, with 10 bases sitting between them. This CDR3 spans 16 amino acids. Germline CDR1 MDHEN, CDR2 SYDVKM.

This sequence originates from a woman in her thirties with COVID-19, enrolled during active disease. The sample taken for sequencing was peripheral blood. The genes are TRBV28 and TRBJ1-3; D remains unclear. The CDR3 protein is CASSLYALGSGNTIYF. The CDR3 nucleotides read TGTGCCAGCAGTTTATACGCACTCGGCTCTGGAAACACCATATATTTT.